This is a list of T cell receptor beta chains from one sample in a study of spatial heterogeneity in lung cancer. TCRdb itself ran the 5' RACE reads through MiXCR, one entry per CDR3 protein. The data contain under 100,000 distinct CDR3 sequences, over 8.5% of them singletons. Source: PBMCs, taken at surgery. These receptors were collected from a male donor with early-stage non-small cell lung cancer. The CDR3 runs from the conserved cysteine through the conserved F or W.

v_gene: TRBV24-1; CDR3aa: CATSDSRRETGELFF
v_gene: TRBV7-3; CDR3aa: CASSFEGAHGYTF
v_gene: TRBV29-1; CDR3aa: CSVGSRRDEQFF
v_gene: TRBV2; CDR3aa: CASRPTGEQDEQYF
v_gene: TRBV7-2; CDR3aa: CASSSTKGGFVQYF
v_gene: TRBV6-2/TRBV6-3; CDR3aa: CAITGTSGDSSYNEQFF
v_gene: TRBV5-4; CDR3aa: CASSLWAGGLEDTQYF
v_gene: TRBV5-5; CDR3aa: CASSLMTGTSQETQYF
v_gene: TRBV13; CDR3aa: CASSSSRSGGRTDTQYF
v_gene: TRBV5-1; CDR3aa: CASSPRGLIYEQYF
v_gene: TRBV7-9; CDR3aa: CASRHGTSGFTDTQYF
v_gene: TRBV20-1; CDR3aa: CSAPLYGTGGAGYGYTF
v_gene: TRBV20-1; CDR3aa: CSAPGRLSYEQYF
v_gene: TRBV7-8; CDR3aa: CASTPIELGANVLTF
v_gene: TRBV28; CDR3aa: CASSFAGGVEQFF
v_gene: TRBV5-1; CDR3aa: CASIQDPSWETQYF
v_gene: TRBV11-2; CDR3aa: CASSPRAGSSGNTIYF
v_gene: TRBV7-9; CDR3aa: CASSLVRPDRDLRNSKNIQYF
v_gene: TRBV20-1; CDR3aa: CSARAPVSNYGYTF
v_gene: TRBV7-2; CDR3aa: CASSLGVYQPQHF
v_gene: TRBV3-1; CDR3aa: CASSQDLRGNQPQHF
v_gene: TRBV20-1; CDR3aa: CSASPTGGATEAFF
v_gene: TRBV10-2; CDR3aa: CASSEGGYEQYF
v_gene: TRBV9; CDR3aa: CASSQARREHDEQYF
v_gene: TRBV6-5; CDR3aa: CASSRGGSSYNEQFF
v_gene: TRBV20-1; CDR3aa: CSAPTGQVGYEQYF
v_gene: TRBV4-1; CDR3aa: CASSQKREGPGEQYF
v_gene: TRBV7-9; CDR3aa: CASSLGVEDTQYF
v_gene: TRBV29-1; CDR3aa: CSVGSRTYEQYF
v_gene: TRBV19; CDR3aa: CASSMGQTLKDTQYF
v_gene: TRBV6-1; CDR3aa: CASTPGVPDEQFF
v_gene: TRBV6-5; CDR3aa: CASSRGGETQYF
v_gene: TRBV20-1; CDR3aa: CSATDRGGTYEQYF
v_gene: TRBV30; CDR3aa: CAWERGGRQTQYF
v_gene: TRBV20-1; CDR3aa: CSPGQGTEQFF
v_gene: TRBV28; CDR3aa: CASSFRGSGRKGNIQYF
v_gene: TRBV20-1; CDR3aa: CSARFGLAGVSEQFF